One sample yielded the 8 T cell receptor beta chains listed below, sequenced in a study of blood T cell repertoires in COVID-19. Assay used: immunoSEQ multiplex PCR; TCRdb lists only in-frame clones, some missing. The sample has roughly 330,000 clones, about 87% seen once. Input material: peripheral blood. Receptor source: a man aged 30-40 years with COVID-19, enrolled during active disease.

This chain joins TRBV30 and TRBJ1-2; D may be TRBD1 (6 bases). The V gene's germline CDR1 is GTSNPN and CDR2 SVGIG (reference sequence). This CDR3 comprises 15 residues. The V and J ends lost 5 bases and 0 bases respectively, with 16 bases between them. The CDR3 is CAWGLLGQTNYGYTF. CDR3 nucleotides: TGTGCCTGGGGACTCTTAGGACAGACTAACTATGGCTACACCTTC.

The chain joins TRBV6-6 to TRBJ2-2; unclear D gene. Germline CDR1 reads MNHNY; CDR2 reads SVGAGI (reference sequence). CDR3 length: 13 residues. Trimming took 8 bases from V and 1 from J, leaving 8 bases between them. CDR3 protein: CASAPGNTGELFF. CDR3 coding DNA: TGTGCCAGCGCCCCCGGGAACACCGGGGAGCTGTTTTTT.

This chain connects TRBV7-3 to TRBJ2-3; D gene uncertain. CDR3 size: 15 residues. Germline CDR1 is SGHTA and CDR2 is FQGTGA. V lost 5 bases and J 0 bases, leaving 12 bases between the germline ends. The CDR3 reads CASSHSPVSTDTQYF. CDR3 nucleotide sequence: TGTGCCAGCAGCCACAGTCCTGTAAGCACAGATACGCAGTATTTT.

The J gene is TRBJ1-5, the V gene TRBV7-8, with D perhaps matching TRBD1 (6 bases). The CDR3 runs to 17 residues. Germline V gene sequence: CDR1 SGHVS, CDR2 FQNEAQ. V dropped 6 bases and J dropped 0 bases, with 18 bases sitting between them. For the CDR3, the DNA is TGTGCCAGCAGTCAGCTAGACAGGACTTATAGCAATCAGCCCCAGCATTTT. Translated, it gives CASSQLDRTYSNQPQHF.

The chain combines TRBV2 with TRBJ2-2, with a possible D match to TRBD2 (5 bases). The CDR3 consists of 14 residues. Germline V gene sequence: CDR1 SNHLY, CDR2 FYNNEI. V was clipped by 9 bases and J by 1 base, with 12 bases between them. CDR3 residues: CARERAENTGELFF. CDR3 nucleotide sequence: TGTGCCAGGGAGAGGGCCGAGAACACCGGGGAGCTGTTTTTT.

The chain carries TRBV12-3 or TRBV12-4 and TRBJ1-2; D is perhaps TRBD1 (6 bases). Trimming took off 5 bases at V and 5 bases at J, with 12 bases between the two ends. The length of the CDR3 is 13 residues. The CDR3 spells CASSPDRLYGYTF. As DNA, the CDR3 is TGTGCCAGCAGTCCCGACAGGCTTTATGGCTACACCTTC.

The chain couples TRBV19 to TRBJ2-2; 7 bases map to TRBD2. Per the germline V gene, CDR1 is LNHDA and CDR2 is SQIVND (reference sequence). The CDR3 consists of 18 residues. Unmatched junction bases numbered 12, after V lost 5 bases and J lost 0 bases. CDR3 bases: TGTGCCAGTAGTTTGCCCCGGGGGGACCCGGCGAACACCGGGGAGCTGTTTTTT. The encoded protein is CASSLPRGDPANTGELFF.

This clone occurred once. V usage is TRBV3-1 (or the pseudogene TRBV3-2) and J usage is TRBJ1-1, with 7 bases fitting TRBD1. CDR3 length equals 12 residues. After removal of 4 bases from V and 5 bases from J, the junction contained 1 base not matched to a gene. Per germline, CDR1 LGHDT and CDR2 YNNKEL (reference sequence). The CDR3 sequence: CASSPQGTEAFF. CDR3 DNA sequence: TGTGCCAGCAGCCCACAGGGGACTGAAGCTTTCTTT.